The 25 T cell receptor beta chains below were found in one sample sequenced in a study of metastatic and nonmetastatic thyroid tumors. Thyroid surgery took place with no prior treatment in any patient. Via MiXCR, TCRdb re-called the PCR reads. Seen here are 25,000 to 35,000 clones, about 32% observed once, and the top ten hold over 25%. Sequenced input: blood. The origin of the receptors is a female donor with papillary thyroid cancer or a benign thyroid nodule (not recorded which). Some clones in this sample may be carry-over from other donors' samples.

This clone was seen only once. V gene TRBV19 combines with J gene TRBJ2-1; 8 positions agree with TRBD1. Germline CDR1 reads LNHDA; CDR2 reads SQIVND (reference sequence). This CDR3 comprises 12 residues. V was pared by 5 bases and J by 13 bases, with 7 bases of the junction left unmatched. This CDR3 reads CASSLDRALQFF. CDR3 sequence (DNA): TGTGCCAGTAGTCTGGACAGGGCACTCCAGTTCTTC.

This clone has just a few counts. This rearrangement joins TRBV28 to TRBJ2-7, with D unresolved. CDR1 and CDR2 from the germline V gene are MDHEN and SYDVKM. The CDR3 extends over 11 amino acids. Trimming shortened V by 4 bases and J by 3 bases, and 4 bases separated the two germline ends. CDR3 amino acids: CASSWDYEQYF. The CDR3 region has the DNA TGTGCCAGCAGTTGGGACTACGAGCAGTACTTC.

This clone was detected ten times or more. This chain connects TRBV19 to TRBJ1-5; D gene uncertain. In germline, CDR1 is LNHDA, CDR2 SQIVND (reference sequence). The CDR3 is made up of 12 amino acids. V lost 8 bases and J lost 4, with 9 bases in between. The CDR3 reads CASLEGNQPQHF. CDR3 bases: TGTGCCAGTCTGGAAGGAAATCAGCCCCAGCATTTT.

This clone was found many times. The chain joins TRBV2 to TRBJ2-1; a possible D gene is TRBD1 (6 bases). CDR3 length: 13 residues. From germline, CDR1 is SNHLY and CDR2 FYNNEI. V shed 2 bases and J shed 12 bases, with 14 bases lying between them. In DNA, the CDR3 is TGTGCCAGCAGTGAATCAAGACAGGCCCTGCAGTTCTTC. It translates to CASSESRQALQFF.

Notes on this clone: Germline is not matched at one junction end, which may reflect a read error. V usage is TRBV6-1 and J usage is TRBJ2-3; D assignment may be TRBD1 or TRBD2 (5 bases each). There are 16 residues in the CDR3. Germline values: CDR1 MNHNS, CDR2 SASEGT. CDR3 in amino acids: CASSSARGASTGTQYF. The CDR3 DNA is TGTGCCAGCAGCTCGGCTAGAGGGGCCTCCACAGGTACGCAGTATTTT.

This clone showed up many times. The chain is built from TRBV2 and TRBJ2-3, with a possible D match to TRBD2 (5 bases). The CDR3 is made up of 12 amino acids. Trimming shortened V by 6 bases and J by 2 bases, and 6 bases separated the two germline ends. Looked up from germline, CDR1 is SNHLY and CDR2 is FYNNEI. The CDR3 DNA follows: TGTGCCAGCAGGGACTTCACAGATACGCAGTATTTT. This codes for CASRDFTDTQYF. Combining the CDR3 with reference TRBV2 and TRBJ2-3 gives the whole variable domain EPEVTQTPSHQVTQMGQEVILRCVPISNHLYFYWYRQILGQKVEFLVSFYNNEISEKSEIFDDQFSVERPDGSNFTLKIRSTKLEDSAMYFCASRDFTDTQYFGPGTRLTVL.

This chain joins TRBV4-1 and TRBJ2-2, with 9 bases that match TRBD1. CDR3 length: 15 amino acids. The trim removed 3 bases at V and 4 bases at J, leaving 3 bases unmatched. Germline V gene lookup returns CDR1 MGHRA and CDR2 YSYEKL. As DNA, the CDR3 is TGCGCCAGCAGCCATGGGGACAGGGCCACCGGGGAGCTGTTTTTT. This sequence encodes CASSHGDRATGELFF.

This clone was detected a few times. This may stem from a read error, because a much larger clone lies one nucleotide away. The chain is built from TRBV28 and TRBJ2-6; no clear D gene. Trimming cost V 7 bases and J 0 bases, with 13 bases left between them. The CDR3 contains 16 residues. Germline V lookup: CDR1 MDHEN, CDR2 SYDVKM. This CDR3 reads CASIPLQISGANVLTF. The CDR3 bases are TGTGCCAGCATCCCCCTACAGATCTCTGGGGCCAACGTCCTGACTTTC.

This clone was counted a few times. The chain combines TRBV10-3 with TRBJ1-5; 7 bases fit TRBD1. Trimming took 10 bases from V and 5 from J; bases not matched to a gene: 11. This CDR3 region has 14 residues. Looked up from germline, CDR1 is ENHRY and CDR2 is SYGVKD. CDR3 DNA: TGTGCCACCCAGGACAGGAGGGGTGATCAGCCCCAGCATTTT. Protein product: CATQDRRGDQPQHF.

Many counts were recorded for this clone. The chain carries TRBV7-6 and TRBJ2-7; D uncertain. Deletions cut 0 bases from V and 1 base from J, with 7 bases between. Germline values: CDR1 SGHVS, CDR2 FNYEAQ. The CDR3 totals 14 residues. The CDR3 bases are TGTGCCAGCAGCTTAGCGGTCCAATCCTACGAGCAGTACTTC. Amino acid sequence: CASSLAVQSYEQYF.

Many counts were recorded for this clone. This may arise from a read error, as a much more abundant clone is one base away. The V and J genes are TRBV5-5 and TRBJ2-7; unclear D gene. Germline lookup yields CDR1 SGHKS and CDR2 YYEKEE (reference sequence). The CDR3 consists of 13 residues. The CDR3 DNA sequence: TGTGCCAGCACCCTAGGCGACTCCTACGGGCAGTACTTC. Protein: CASTLGDSYGQYF.

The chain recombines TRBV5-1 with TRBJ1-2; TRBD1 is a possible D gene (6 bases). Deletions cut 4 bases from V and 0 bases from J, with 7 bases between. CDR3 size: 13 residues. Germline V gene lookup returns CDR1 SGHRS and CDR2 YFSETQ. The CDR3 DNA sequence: TGCGCCAGCAGCAGGACAGCTAACTATGGCTACACCTTC. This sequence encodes CASSRTANYGYTF.

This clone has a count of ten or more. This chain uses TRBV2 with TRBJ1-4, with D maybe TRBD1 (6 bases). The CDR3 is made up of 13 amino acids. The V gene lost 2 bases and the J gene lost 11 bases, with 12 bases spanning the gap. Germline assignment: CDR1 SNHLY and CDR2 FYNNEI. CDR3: CASSERGAEKLFF. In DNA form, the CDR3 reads TGTGCCAGCAGTGAAAGGGGGGCAGAGAAACTGTTTTTT.

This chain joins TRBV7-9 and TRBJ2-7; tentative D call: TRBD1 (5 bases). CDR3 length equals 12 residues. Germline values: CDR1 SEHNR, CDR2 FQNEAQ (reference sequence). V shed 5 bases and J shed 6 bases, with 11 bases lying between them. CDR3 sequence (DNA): TGTGCCAGCAGCCCTGACAGATGCGAGCAGTACTTC. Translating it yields CASSPDRCEQYF.

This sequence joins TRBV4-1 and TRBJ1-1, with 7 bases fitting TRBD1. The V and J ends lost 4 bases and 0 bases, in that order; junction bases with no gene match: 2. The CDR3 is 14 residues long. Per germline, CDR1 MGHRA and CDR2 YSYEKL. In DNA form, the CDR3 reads TGCGCCAGCAGCCCGGGACAGCTGAACACTGAAGCTTTCTTT. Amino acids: CASSPGQLNTEAFF.

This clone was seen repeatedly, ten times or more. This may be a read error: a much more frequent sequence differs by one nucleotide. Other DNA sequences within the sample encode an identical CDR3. In DNA, the CDR3 is TGTGCTAGCAGTTCGACAGATACGCAGTATTTT. It codes for CASSSTDTQYF. This chain uses TRBV28 with TRBJ2-3; D is undetermined. The CDR3 runs to 11 residues. The germline CDR1 and CDR2 sequences are MDHEN and SYDVKM. The entire variable domain, with the rest obtained from reference TRBV28 and TRBJ2-3, is as follows: DVKVTQSSRYLVKRTGEKVFLECVQDMDHENMFWYRQDPGLGLRLIYFSYDVKMKEKGDIPEGYSVSREKKERFSLILESASTNQTSMYLCASSSTDTQYFGPGTRLTVL.

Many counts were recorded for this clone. The CDR3 sequence: CASSRLGPGLHGYTF. For the CDR3, the DNA is TGTGCCAGCAGCCGTTTGGGTCCAGGGCTCCATGGCTACACCTTC. The chain recombines TRBV5-6 with TRBJ1-2; the D gene is possibly TRBD1 (5 bases). This CDR3 spans 15 amino acids. Trimming took 4 bases from V and 6 from J, leaving 19 bases between them. CDR1 is SGHDT, CDR2 YYEEEE, per germline. Complete variable domain (other parts from reference TRBV5-6 and TRBJ1-2): DAGVTQSPTHLIKTRGQQVTLRCSPKSGHDTVSWYQQALGQGPQFIFQYYEEEERQRGNFPDRFSGHQFPNYSSELNVNALLLGDSALYLCASSRLGPGLHGYTFGSGTRLTVV.

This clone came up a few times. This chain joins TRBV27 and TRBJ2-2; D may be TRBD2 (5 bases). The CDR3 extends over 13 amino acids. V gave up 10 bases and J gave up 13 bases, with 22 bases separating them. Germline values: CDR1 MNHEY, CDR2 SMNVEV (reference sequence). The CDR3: CAISLSQPEGLFF. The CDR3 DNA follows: TGTGCCATCAGCTTATCGCAGCCCGAGGGGCTGTTTTTT.

The CDR3 sequence is CASDVSGNTIYF. CDR3 in DNA: TGTGCCAGTGACGTCTCTGGAAACACCATATATTTT. The rearrangement joins TRBV6-1 to TRBJ1-3; no reliable D call. V shed 9 bases and J shed 0 bases, with 6 bases lying between them. CDR3 length: 12 residues. The germline CDR1 and CDR2 sequences are MNHNS and SASEGT.

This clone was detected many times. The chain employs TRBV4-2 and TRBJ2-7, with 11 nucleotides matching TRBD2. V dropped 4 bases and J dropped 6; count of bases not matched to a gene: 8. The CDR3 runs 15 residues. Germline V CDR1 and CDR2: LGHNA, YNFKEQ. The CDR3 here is CASSRKLAGEGEQYF. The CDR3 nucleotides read TGTGCCAGCAGCCGGAAACTAGCGGGAGAGGGCGAGCAGTACTTC.

CDR3 loop: CSATKSGLPEGYEQYF. In nucleotides, the CDR3 is TGCAGTGCGACCAAATCGGGACTCCCGGAGGGCTACGAGCAGTACTTC. The chain carries TRBV20-1 and TRBJ2-7; tentatively, D is TRBD2 (6 bases). The V gene lost 6 bases and the J gene lost 3 bases, with 24 bases spanning the gap. The germline V gene encodes CDR1 DFQATT and CDR2 SNEGSKA (reference sequence). This CDR3 spans 16 amino acids.

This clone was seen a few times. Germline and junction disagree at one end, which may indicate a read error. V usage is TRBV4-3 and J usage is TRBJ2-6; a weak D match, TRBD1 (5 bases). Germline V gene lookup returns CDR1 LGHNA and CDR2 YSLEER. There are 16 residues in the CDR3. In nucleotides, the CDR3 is TGCGCCAGCAGCCAAGCGAAGGGCTCTGGGGCCAACGTCCTGACCTTC. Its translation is CASSQAKGSGANVLTF.

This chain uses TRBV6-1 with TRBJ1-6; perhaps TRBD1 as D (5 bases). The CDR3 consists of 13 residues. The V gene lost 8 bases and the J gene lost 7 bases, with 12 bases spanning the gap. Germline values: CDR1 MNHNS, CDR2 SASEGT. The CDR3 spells CASQKTENSPLHF. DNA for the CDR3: TGTGCCAGCCAGAAGACAGAAAATTCACCCCTCCACTTT.

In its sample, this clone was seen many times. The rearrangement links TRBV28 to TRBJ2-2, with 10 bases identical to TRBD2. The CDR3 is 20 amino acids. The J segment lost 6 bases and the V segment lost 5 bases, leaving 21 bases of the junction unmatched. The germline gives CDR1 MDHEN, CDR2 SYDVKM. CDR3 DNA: TGTGCCAGCAGTCCCATGCTAGCGGGAGCCCTTTGGGATTCGGCCGGGGAGCTGTTTTTT. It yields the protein CASSPMLAGALWDSAGELFF.

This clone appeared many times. This chain's CDR3 is CASSLSTGSYEQYF. The CDR3 DNA reads TGTGCCAGCAGTTTATCAACCGGGTCCTACGAGCAGTACTTC. The chain recombines TRBV12-3 or TRBV12-4 with TRBJ2-7, with no clear D. The V end was cut by 2 bases, the J end by 1 base, with 9 bases between. The CDR3 has 14 residues.